This T cell receptor beta chain was sequenced during a study of T cells in localized non-small cell lung cancer. Overall study results and limits: T cell clonality was highest in uninvolved adjacent lung, above tumor. Greater blood T cell density accompanied longer overall survival. The tumor had only one region sequenced, so heterogeneity remains possible. Appearances in adjacent lung were noted for a median approximately 58 of the top 100 tumor clones.

V was clipped by 5 bases and J by 4 bases; unmatched bases: 12. The length of the CDR3 is 16 residues. Germline V gene data show CDR1 as PRHDT and CDR2 as FYEKMQ (reference sequence). On this clone itself: Antigen specificity is unknown.

Here immunoSEQ multiplex PCR was the method, and the copy in TCRdb shows in-frame clones only, minus some. The table has tens of thousands of clones, around 90% seen once. The V gene is TRBV13, the J gene TRBJ2-7, with 9 bases aligning to TRBD1. The sequenced sample was peripheral blood, obtained before any cancer treatment. The sequence was collected from a woman between 35 and 70 years old with stage I lung adenocarcinoma. CDR3 loop: CASSPSGQGTIYEQYF. CDR3 DNA: TGTGCCAGCAGCCCCTCGGGACAGGGTACAATTTACGAGCAGTACTTC. Based on the CDR3 plus reference TRBV13 and TRBJ2-7, the full variable domain is AAGVIQSPRHLIKEKRETATLKCYPIPRHDTVYWYQQGPGQDPQFLISFYEKMQSDKGSIPDRFSAQQFSDYHSELNMSSLELGDSALYFCASSPSGQGTIYEQYFGPGTRLTVT.